This T cell receptor (beta chain) was retrieved from a study of T-cell memory formation after mild COVID-19. Study conclusions and caveats: Researchers found some responding clones in pre-infection memory, a sign that cross-reactive memory joined. A balance of CD4 and CD8 characterized clones contracting day 15 to 85, whereas later expanders leaned CD4+.

This clonotype was counted only a few times. Its target is not known. MiXCR, run by TCRdb on the 5' RACE reads, gives a single entry per CDR3 protein. The data show fewer than 550,000 distinct CDR3 sequences, around 18% seen once. Trimming shortened V by 4 bases and J by 1 base, and 9 bases separated the two germline ends. The CDR3 runs to 14 residues. From germline, CDR1 is SGHRS and CDR2 YFSETQ. This sequence originates from an adult woman who had mild COVID-19 (a few samples of this study predate the infection). Cell type and time point are not known. The J gene is TRBJ1-5, the V gene TRBV5-1; possible D gene TRBD1, 6 bases. Sequences were obtained from PBMCs or a T cell subset sorted from them (not recorded which). DNA for the CDR3: TGCGCCAGCAGCCCAGGGGAAAGCAATCAGCCCCAGCATTTT. Translation: CASSPGESNQPQHF.